This T cell receptor beta chain emerged from a study of blood T cell repertoires in COVID-19. Here immunoSEQ multiplex PCR was the method, and the copy in TCRdb shows in-frame clones only, minus some. This sample has 250,000 to 300,000 clones, with 85% found just once. The CDR3 has 15 amino acids. Trimming stripped 0 bases from V and 2 bases from J, with 11 bases between. Germline CDR1 reads LGHDT; CDR2 reads YNNKEL (reference sequence). Specimen: peripheral blood. The clonotype originates from a man aged 50 or older with active or convalescent COVID-19. The V and J genes are TRBV3-1 (or the pseudogene TRBV3-2) and TRBJ2-7; a possible D gene is TRBD1 (5 bases). CDR3: CASSQDSAGTYEQYF. CDR3 nucleotides: TGTGCCAGCAGCCAAGATTCGGCAGGGACCTACGAGCAGTACTTC.